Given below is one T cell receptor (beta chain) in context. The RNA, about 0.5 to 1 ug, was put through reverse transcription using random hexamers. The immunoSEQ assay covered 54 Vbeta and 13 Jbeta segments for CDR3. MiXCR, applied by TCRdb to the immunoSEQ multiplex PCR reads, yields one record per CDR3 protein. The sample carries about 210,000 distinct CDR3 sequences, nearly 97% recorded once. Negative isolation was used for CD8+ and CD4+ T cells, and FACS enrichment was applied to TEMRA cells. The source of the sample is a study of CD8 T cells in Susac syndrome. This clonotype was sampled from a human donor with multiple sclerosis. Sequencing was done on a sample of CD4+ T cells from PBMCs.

The CDR3: CAWSDQRGGNTIYF. DNA for the CDR3: TGTGCCTGGTCCGATCAAAGGGGAGGAAACACCATATATTTT. The V and J genes are TRBV30 and TRBJ1-3; tentative D call: TRBD1 (5 bases). This CDR3 has 14 residues. The germline gives CDR1 GTSNPN, CDR2 SVGIG (reference sequence). V was cut by 5 bases and J by 4 bases, with 15 bases left in between. Drawing the rest from reference TRBV30 and TRBJ1-3, the complete variable domain is SQTIHQWPATLVQPVGSPLSLECTVEGTSNPNLYWYRQAAGRGLQLLFYSVGIGQISSEVPQNLSASRPQDRQFILSSKKLLLSDSGFYLCAWSDQRGGNTIYFGEGSWLTVV.